This entry lists 8 T cell receptor beta chains sequenced from one sample in a study of OX40 agonist ivuxolimab in advanced cancers. TCRdb keeps only in-frame clones here, not all; method: immunoSEQ multiplex PCR. The sample records roughly 60,000 clones, roughly 86% being singletons. The sample here was CD4+ or CD8+ T cells sorted from blood, taken in a trial of the OX40 agonist ivuxolimab. The receptors were sampled from an adult with an advanced solid tumor such as melanoma, head and neck, liver or kidney cancer.

This clone appeared once. The genes are TRBV11-3 and TRBJ1-1; D may be TRBD1 (6 bases). The CDR3 sequence is 13 residues long. Trimming took 3 bases from V and 2 from J, leaving 7 bases between them. Germline assignment: CDR1 SGHNT and CDR2 YENEEA. The CDR3 DNA follows: TGTGCCAGCAGCTTGGGGGCCAACACTGAAGCTTTCTTT. It encodes CASSLGANTEAFF.

The chain is built from TRBV5-5 and TRBJ1-3, with D maybe TRBD1 (5 bases). The CDR3 totals 18 residues. Germline V lookup: CDR1 SGHKS, CDR2 YYEKEE (reference sequence). V lost 0 bases and J 0 bases, leaving 16 bases between the germline ends. CDR3 sequence reads: CASSLVRPEGVSGNTIYF. DNA for the CDR3: TGTGCCAGCAGCTTGGTTCGGCCAGAAGGGGTCTCTGGAAACACCATATATTTT.

The chain's CDR3 is CASSFGVSGELFF. CDR3 nucleotide sequence: TGTGCCAGCAGTTTTGGGGTTTCGGGGGAGCTGTTTTTT. The V and J genes are TRBV27 and TRBJ2-2; the D is unclear. In germline, CDR1 is MNHEY, CDR2 SMNVEV (reference sequence). Trimming left V 3 bases short and J 8 bases short, with 10 bases between. This CDR3 contains 13 residues.

The DNA of the CDR3 is TGTGCCAGCAGCTCCCGACAGGGTCCGGGCACCGGGGAGCTGTTTTTT. Encoded protein: CASSSRQGPGTGELFF. V usage is TRBV7-3 and J usage is TRBJ2-2; 7 positions match TRBD1. The CDR3 has 16 residues. V lost 4 bases and J lost 4; bases outside the gene matches: 9. Germline CDR1 and CDR2: SGHTA and FQGTGA.

The chain links TRBV7-2 to TRBJ2-3; 9 nucleotides align to TRBD1. This CDR3 comprises 16 residues. With V trimmed by 4 bases and J by 2 bases, 7 bases remained unmatched. Germline V CDR1 and CDR2: SGHTA, FQGNSA. CDR3 loop: CASSSMDRGHTDTQYF. The CDR3 DNA sequence: TGTGCCAGCAGCTCGATGGACAGGGGCCACACAGATACGCAGTATTTT.

This clone was detected only a few times. In the same sample, other DNA sequences code for this CDR3. This sequence joins TRBV7-9 and TRBJ1-3; D is undetermined. The CDR3 spans 12 residues. The germline gives CDR1 SEHNR, CDR2 FQNEAQ (reference sequence). The ends were cut back, 5 bases at V and 3 bases at J, with 5 bases in the middle. The CDR3 spells CASSLDGNTIYF. In DNA form, the CDR3 reads TGTGCCAGCAGCCTCGATGGAAACACCATATATTTT. Variable domain in full (rest from reference TRBV7-9 and TRBJ1-3): DTGVSQNPRHKITKRGQNVTFRCDPISEHNRLYWYRQTLGQGPEFLTYFQNEAQLEKSRLLSDRFSAERPKGSFSTLEIQRTEQGDSAMYLCASSLDGNTIYFGEGSWLTVV.

The chain recombines TRBV11-2 with TRBJ2-7; the D gene is possibly TRBD1 (6 bases). CDR3 length: 15 residues. The germline gives CDR1 SGHAT, CDR2 FQNNGV. The V end lost 5 bases, the J end lost 3 bases, and 17 bases lay between the germline ends. Written as DNA, the CDR3 is TGTGCCAGCAGCCTCTCCGGGACAATACTCTACGAGCAGTACTTC. It specifies CASSLSGTILYEQYF.

This clone came up once. The rearrangement uses TRBV7-9 and TRBJ1-1; 8 bases map to TRBD1. Per the germline V gene, CDR1 is SEHNR and CDR2 is FQNEAQ (reference sequence). V trimming: 4 bases; J trimming: 6 bases; junction bases outside the gene matches: 7. The CDR3 has 14 amino acids. As DNA, the CDR3 is TGTGCCAGCAGCTGGGGACAGGCGAGCCCTGAAGCTTTCTTT. Translating it yields CASSWGQASPEAFF.